This paragraph covers one TCR beta chain sequence. The germline CDR1 and CDR2 sequences are GTSNPN and SVGIG (reference sequence). Trimming took 4 bases from V and 4 from J; bases not matched to a gene: 6. CDR3 length: 13 amino acids. This entry belongs to a study of PD-L1 blockade in urothelial cancer. Clones were read by immunoSEQ multiplex PCR, and TCRdb kept only the in-frame ones, dropping some. The sample includes some 45,000 clones, around 88% of them seen just once. This chain connects TRBV30 to TRBJ1-1; 7 bases are shared with TRBD1. The receptor was isolated from a man aged 80 or over with urothelial cancer. Source: PBMCs, taken around atezolizumab (anti-PD-L1) treatment. CDR3 nucleotide sequence: TGTGCCTGGACCCGACAGGGCGGCACTGAAGCTTTCTTT. Its protein product is CAWTRQGGTEAFF.